This TCR beta chain was sequenced in a study of monozygotic twins with inflammatory bowel disease. Findings of the study overall: Between concordant and discordant twins, repertoire similarity failed to differ, a result that limited power may explain.

CDR1 and CDR2 (germline): SNHLY, FYNNEI. This CDR3 comprises 16 residues. About this clonotype: Its antigen is not known.

Researchers used template switching to add UMIs featuring a 6-nucleotide sample barcode. TCRalpha and TCRbeta cDNA went through two nested PCRs of approximately 17 and 9 cycles. For each CDR3 protein, TCRdb gives one entry from its re-call of the 5' RACE reads, without DNA. The sample's table shows about 210,000 distinct CDR3 sequences. Whole blood supplied total RNA, and T cells were not sorted. V is TRBV2 and J is TRBJ2-1; as DNA is missing, the TRBD2 call by TCRdb cannot be tested. The receptor was derived from a human donor with ulcerative colitis or Crohn's disease, or a healthy co-twin of an affected twin (not recorded which). Sequencing was carried out using blood. The CDR3 here is CASRTSGGVWNNEQFF.